Listed here are 18 T cell receptor beta chains from one sample, sequenced in a study of T cells after yellow fever vaccination. TCRdb used MiXCR to reprocess the 5' RACE reads, holding one entry per CDR3 protein. The sample lists more than 3,500 distinct CDR3 sequences; roughly 8.3% were seen once. The sample in question was PBMCs, either bulk or a sorted T-cell subset (CD4+, CD8+, memory, or dextramer-sorted; not recorded which), obtained more than 35 days after the first yellow fever vaccination. The origin of the receptors is a man aged 18 to 29 who received the YFV17D yellow fever vaccine.

This clonotype was recorded many times. The V and J genes are TRBV15 and TRBJ2-3, with 7 bases that match TRBD1. Losses at the gene ends were 0 bases for V and 7 bases for J; bases not matched to a gene: 4. Germline CDR1 reads LNHNV; CDR2 reads YYDKDF (reference sequence). The CDR3 is 14 residues long. The CDR3 sequence: CATSRDRGLNTQYF. The CDR3 region has the DNA TGTGCCACCAGCAGAGACAGGGGGTTGAATACGCAGTATTTT. Complete variable domain (other parts from reference TRBV15 and TRBJ2-3): DAMVIQNPRYQVTQFGKPVTLSCSQTLNHNVMYWYQQKSSQAPKLLFHYYDKDFNNEADTPDNFQSRRPNTSFCFLDIRSPGLGDTAMYLCATSRDRGLNTQYFGPGTRLTVL.

The chain is built from TRBV5-8 and TRBJ1-3, with D unclear. The CDR3 totals 16 residues. V was pared by 4 bases and J by 4 bases, with 18 bases between. The germline V gene has CDR1 SGHTS and CDR2 YDEGEE. The CDR3 is CASSLRGASLGNTIYF. The CDR3 coding sequence is TGTGCCAGCAGCCTTCGGGGTGCGAGTCTGGGAAACACCATATATTTT.

This clonotype was seen at least ten times. This chain links TRBV9 with TRBJ2-2; D gene ambiguous. The germline V gene encodes CDR1 SGDLS and CDR2 YYNGEE. The CDR3 is 16 residues long. V shed 0 bases and J shed 0 bases, with 9 bases lying between them. The CDR3 region is CASSVGEQPNTGELFF. CDR3 nucleotides: TGTGCCAGCAGCGTAGGGGAACAGCCGAACACCGGGGAGCTGTTTTTT.

This clonotype was recorded at least ten times. The rearrangement joins TRBV29-1 to TRBJ2-7, with no clear D. V gave up 7 bases and J gave up 0 bases, with 13 bases separating them. Germline loops: CDR1 SQVTM, CDR2 ANQGSEA. CDR3 length equals 13 residues. The CDR3 protein is CSAQHPSSYEQYF. In nucleotides, the CDR3 is TGCAGCGCCCAGCACCCGAGCTCCTACGAGCAGTACTTC.

CDR3 coding DNA: TGTGCCAGGAGCCCCGGGGTACGGCACAATGAGCAGTTCTTC. This gives the protein CARSPGVRHNEQFF. The genes are TRBV5-8 and TRBJ2-1; possibly TRBD2 for D (5 bases). This CDR3 is 14 amino acids long. Between the trimmed V and J ends, which lost 8 bases and 5 bases, there was a span of 17 bases. Looked up from germline, CDR1 is SGHTS and CDR2 is YDEGEE. The entire variable domain, with the rest obtained from reference TRBV5-8 and TRBJ2-1, is as follows: EAGVTQSPTHLIKTRGQQATLRCSPISGHTSVYWYQQALGLGLQFLLWYDEGEERNRGNFPPRFSGRQFPNYSSELNVNALELEDSALYLCARSPGVRHNEQFFGPGTRLTVL.

This clonotype was seen ten or more times. V gene TRBV7-2 combines with J gene TRBJ1-5; D possibly corresponds to TRBD1 (6 bases). This CDR3 has 14 amino acids. The V end was cut by 4 bases, the J end by 4 bases, with 11 bases between. From germline, CDR1 is SGHTA and CDR2 FQGNSA. The CDR3: CASSSRGWNQPQHF. The CDR3 region has the DNA TGTGCCAGCAGCTCCAGGGGATGGAATCAGCCCCAGCATTTT.

V gene TRBV7-6 combines with J gene TRBJ1-2; D is unclear. Germline V CDR1 and CDR2: SGHVS, FNYEAQ. Trimming removed 4 bases at V and 1 base at J, with 10 bases between. The CDR3 runs to 14 residues. The CDR3 sequence: CASSSGDDNYGYTF. CDR3 bases: TGTGCCAGCAGCTCCGGCGACGATAACTATGGCTACACCTTC.

This clonotype appeared many times. V usage is TRBV12-3 or TRBV12-4 and J usage is TRBJ1-5; TRBD1 might be the D (5 bases). Trimming pared 6 bases from V and 4 bases from J, leaving 10 bases between. This CDR3 is 13 amino acids long. The CDR3 loop is CASSLPGNQPQHF. The CDR3 coding sequence is TGTGCCAGCAGCTTACCAGGGAATCAGCCCCAGCATTTT.

This clonotype was observed at least ten times. Here the CDR3 reads CSVEEDRGRSYNEQFF. The CDR3 DNA reads as TGCAGCGTTGAAGAAGATCGCGGGCGCTCCTACAATGAGCAGTTCTTC. The genes are TRBV29-1 and TRBJ2-1; TRBD2 is a possible D gene (5 bases). Germline V CDR1 and CDR2: SQVTM, ANQGSEA. The CDR3 extends over 16 amino acids. Trimming shortened V by 0 bases and J by 0 bases, and 12 bases separated the two germline ends.

The table lists this clonotype with many counts. This chain's CDR3 is CASSLVGLAGRTDTQYF. The DNA of the CDR3 is TGTGCCAGCAGCTTAGTCGGACTAGCGGGGCGCACAGATACGCAGTATTTT. The chain carries TRBV7-2 and TRBJ2-3; 12 positions agree with TRBD2. The germline V gene has CDR1 SGHTA and CDR2 FQGNSA. J gave up 1 base and V 1 base, and 3 bases lay outside the gene matches. CDR3 length: 17 amino acids.

This clonotype was counted ten times or more. The gene calls are TRBV24-1 and TRBJ2-3; D not resolved. This CDR3 has 16 residues. Germline lookup yields CDR1 KGHDR and CDR2 SFDVKD. V gave up 1 base and J gave up 0 bases, with 10 bases separating them. The CDR3 nucleotides are TGTGCCACCAGTGATTTTTTCAGTTCTAGCACAGATACGCAGTATTTT. This translates into CATSDFFSSSTDTQYF.

This clonotype was recorded many times. The chain carries TRBV29-1 and TRBJ2-4; D perhaps matches TRBD2 (6 bases). The germline CDR1 and CDR2 sequences are SQVTM and ANQGSEA. This CDR3 has 19 amino acids. Trimming took 1 base from V and 3 from J, leaving 25 bases between them. Here the CDR3 DNA reads TGCAGCGTTGAAGTTAAGGGACGCCTCGGCACCGGGGGCAAAAACATTCAGTACTTC. Its protein is CSVEVKGRLGTGGKNIQYF.

This sequence joins TRBV21-1 and TRBJ1-2; the DNA was not compared with TRBD1, the D call given in the table. TRBV21-1 is reported as a pseudogene. The CDR3 is 15 amino acids. CDR3 bases: TGTGCCAGCCAGTACTCAATCGGGACAGACTATGGCTACACCTTC. Its protein is CASQYSIGTDYGYTF.

This clonotype was seen ten or more times. The chain employs TRBV12-3 or TRBV12-4 and TRBJ2-5; D is unresolved. CDR3 size: 13 residues. The germline V and J ends were trimmed by 4 bases and 5 bases, with 11 bases remaining between them. The CDR3 DNA is TGTGCCAGCAGTTCTAGTGGCCGGGAGACCCAGTACTTC. This sequence encodes CASSSSGRETQYF.

This clonotype was counted many times. The chain has TRBV27 and TRBJ1-5, with D perhaps TRBD1 (5 bases). The germline V and J ends were trimmed by 2 bases and 4 bases, with 6 bases remaining between them. CDR3 length: 13 residues. Germline values: CDR1 MNHEY, CDR2 SMNVEV (reference sequence). The CDR3 loop is CASSLRGNQPQHF. CDR3 nucleotide sequence: TGTGCCAGCAGTTTAAGGGGTAATCAGCCCCAGCATTTT.

This clonotype was recorded at least ten times. The rearrangement joins TRBV7-8 to TRBJ2-4; 16 nucleotides match TRBD2. With 5 bases clipped from V and 1 base from J, the junction kept 11 bases outside the gene matches. Germline CDR1 is SGHVS and CDR2 is FQNEAQ. This CDR3 is built from 20 residues. In DNA, the CDR3 is TGTGCCAGCAGCGTACACCCGGGACTAGCGGGGGGGCGTGCCAAAAACATTCAGTACTTC. It codes for CASSVHPGLAGGRAKNIQYF.

Many counts were recorded for this clonotype. J is TRBJ2-5 and V is TRBV6-1, with TRBD1 identical over 8 bases. The CDR3 length is 13 residues. J gave up 4 bases and V 6 bases, and 4 bases lay outside the gene matches. Germline V lookup: CDR1 MNHNS, CDR2 SASEGT. This CDR3 is CASSSDRGETQYF. CDR3 nucleotide sequence: TGTGCCAGCAGCTCCGACAGGGGAGAGACCCAGTACTTC.

This clonotype occurred many times. The rearrangement joins TRBV19 to TRBJ1-2; D is unresolved. Trimming took off 2 bases at V and 4 bases at J, with 11 bases between the two ends. Germline CDR1 reads LNHDA; CDR2 reads SQIVND (reference sequence). The CDR3 covers 14 residues. CDR3 nucleotide sequence: TGTGCCAGTAGTATACAGGCCTCGGGCTATGGCTACACCTTC. It yields the protein CASSIQASGYGYTF.